What follows are 12 T cell receptor beta chains derived from one specimen sequenced in a study of regulatory T cells in long-lasting Graves disease. Time point defined: newly diagnosed GD, antithyroid drugs for less than 3 months. The TCR library was made from RNA extracted from PBMCs. The authors built TCR beta libraries using iRepertoire HTBI primers and Arm-PCR of CDR3 regions. TCRdb re-analysed the multiplex PCR reads in MiXCR, keeping a single row per CDR3 protein. The sample consists of hundreds of thousands of distinct CDR3 sequences, roughly 16% of them appearing once. The sample also formed part of further work on T cells in Graves' hyperthyroidism and ophthalmopathy.

Sample: peripheral blood mononuclear cells (PBMCs), taken at new diagnosis, from a patient treated with antithyroid drugs. The receptors stem from a woman aged 25-40 years with Graves disease.

This clonotype has just a few counts. The CDR3 DNA is TGCGCCAGCAGCACGCGGTCTTCCGGGGAGCTGTTTTTT. This gives the protein CASSTRSSGELFF. The chain joins TRBV5-1 to TRBJ2-2; D gene uncertain. The CDR3 sequence is 13 residues long. The germline gives CDR1 SGHRS, CDR2 YFSETQ. The V and J ends lost 4 bases and 6 bases respectively, with 10 bases between them.

This clonotype came up many times. V and J are TRBV28 and TRBJ1-1; no definite D call. The V end was cut by 3 bases, the J end by 2 bases, with 4 bases between. The CDR3 is 12 amino acids. Germline CDR1 is MDHEN and CDR2 is SYDVKM. CDR3 coding DNA: TGTGCCAGCAGTTTGGATAACACTGAAGCTTTCTTT. Residues: CASSLDNTEAFF.

The rearrangement joins TRBV29-1 to TRBJ1-1, with 8 bases aligning to TRBD1. The CDR3 consists of 12 residues. V gave up 6 bases and J gave up 6 bases; unmatched junction bases: 6. Germline-derived CDR1 and CDR2 are SQVTM and ANQGSEA. The CDR3 coding sequence is TGCAGCGTGAGGGGACAGGCGCCTGAAGCTTTCTTT. It encodes CSVRGQAPEAFF.

The V and J genes are TRBV24-1 and TRBJ2-6, with D possibly TRBD2 on 5 matching bases. V shed 2 bases and J shed 1 base, with 14 bases lying between them. The germline V gene encodes CDR1 KGHDR and CDR2 SFDVKD. The CDR3 has 18 residues. As DNA, the CDR3 is TGTGCCACCAGTGATTCTAGCAGGTACTCGTCTGGGGCCAACGTCCTGACTTTC. Its protein is CATSDSSRYSSGANVLTF.

This clonotype was seen at least ten times. The V call is TRBV20-1, the J call TRBJ1-5, with D tentatively TRBD1 (5 bases). The germline V and J ends were trimmed by 4 bases and 5 bases, with 12 bases remaining between them. This CDR3 comprises 13 residues. Germline CDR1 is DFQATT and CDR2 is SNEGSKA (reference sequence). CDR3 in amino acids: CSAKTLGDQPQHF. Here the CDR3 DNA reads TGCAGTGCTAAGACCTTAGGGGATCAGCCCCAGCATTTT.

This clonotype was observed a few times. This chain links TRBV6-1 with TRBJ1-4; possible D gene TRBD1, 5 bases. Germline V CDR1 and CDR2: MNHNS, SASEGT. The CDR3 consists of 14 residues. V was pared by 7 bases and J by 3 bases, with 12 bases between. The CDR3 nucleotides read TGTGCCAGCACCAAGGGACCGCCTAATGAAAAACTGTTTTTT. Protein sequence: CASTKGPPNEKLFF.

The table lists this clonotype with a few counts. This sequence joins TRBV6-2 or TRBV6-3 and TRBJ2-1; 11 bases fit TRBD2. Per the germline V gene, CDR1 is MNHEY and CDR2 is SVGEGT. This CDR3 has 14 amino acids. The V gene end was trimmed by 7 bases and the J gene end by 6 bases; junction bases not matched to a gene: 5. The chain's CDR3 is CASKGTSGINEQFF. As DNA, the CDR3 is TGTGCCAGCAAGGGGACTAGCGGTATCAATGAGCAGTTCTTC.

This clonotype was found many times. This chain joins TRBV18 and TRBJ1-2; 11 bases map to TRBD1. The V gene's germline CDR1 is KGHSH and CDR2 LQKENI. The CDR3 has 15 amino acids. Trimming took 4 bases from V and 4 from J; bases not matched to a gene: 5. The CDR3 spells CASSRTGGAGYGYTF. The CDR3 bases are TGTGCCAGCTCACGGACAGGGGGCGCGGGCTATGGCTACACCTTC.

This clonotype showed up many times. The rearrangement links TRBV9 to TRBJ1-1; no clear D gene. CDR1 is SGDLS, CDR2 YYNGEE, per germline. With 0 bases removed from V and 0 bases from J, the gap between germline ends came to 9 bases. The CDR3 spans 15 residues. CDR3 in amino acids: CASSVDPDMNTEAFF. The CDR3 nucleotides are TGTGCCAGCAGCGTAGATCCAGATATGAACACTGAAGCTTTCTTT.

This clonotype was counted ten times or more. The chain carries TRBV28 and TRBJ2-7, with a possible D match to TRBD1 (6 bases). Germline lookup yields CDR1 MDHEN and CDR2 SYDVKM. Trimming left V 5 bases short and J 3 bases short, with 14 bases between. This CDR3 contains 14 residues. The CDR3 reads CASSVQLGGYEQYF. Here the CDR3 DNA reads TGTGCCAGCAGTGTTCAGCTAGGGGGCTACGAGCAGTACTTC.

This sequence joins TRBV27 and TRBJ2-7; 7 nucleotides line up with TRBD1. The CDR3 has 15 residues. The V segment lost 5 bases and the J segment 3 bases; nucleotides outside the gene matches: 10. Germline-derived CDR1 and CDR2 are MNHEY and SMNVEV (reference sequence). DNA for the CDR3: TGTGCCAGCAGTCCTTCAGGGGGATTGGGCTACGAGCAGTACTTC. This codes for CASSPSGGLGYEQYF.

This clonotype came up a few times. The chain links TRBV10-3 to TRBJ2-7; D possibly corresponds to TRBD2 (7 bases). Per the germline V gene, CDR1 is ENHRY and CDR2 is SYGVKD. V was clipped by 4 bases and J by 2 bases, with 15 bases between them. The CDR3 is made up of 15 amino acids. The CDR3 sequence is CAISVGGGGAYEQYF. The CDR3, as DNA: TGTGCCATCAGTGTAGGGGGAGGGGGGGCCTACGAGCAGTACTTC.